This record covers a single T cell receptor beta chain. No cognate antigen has been identified for it. No base-level quality is on record; no much larger clone is a single base apart. Trimming costs V 6 bases and J 5 bases, and their ends lie 18 bases apart. Sequences SGHNT (CDR1) and YYREEE (CDR2) are obtained from the germline V gene (reference sequence). From the cysteine up to the phenylalanine, the CDR3 has a length of 15 residues. Solely the CDR3 DNA is kept, with 45 bases framed from the first base. The data were obtained in a study of cytomegalovirus exposure and HLA in healthy donors (dated by TCRdb to the late 2010s). Notes on the research overall: According to an earlier analysis of a few hundred of the donors, 150 million to 200 million T cells yielded 117 million unique TCR beta sequences and around 280 Gb of sequence data. An early release that covered around 590 HLA-typed donors contained about 300 gigabases of sequencing data and around 80 million unique TCR sequences. The genetic ancestry cluster associated with self-reported Caucasian donors included 81% of the approximately 400 genotyped donors. The study aimed to test whether cataloging public T cell receptors could reveal signatures of past pathogen exposure. The T cell repertoires of under 750 subjects were profiled by immunosequencing and related to cytomegalovirus serostatus. A separate validation cohort of roughly 120 different subjects was used in addition to the approximately 700-subject first cohort. To predict cytomegalovirus infection status, the study combined high-throughput TCR immunosequencing, statistical association of individual TCRs with disease status, and machine learning. A later analysis re-analyzed previously published TCR beta repertoires from 650 to 800 donors and added high-resolution HLA genotyping to study TCR occurrence patterns. Rather than using new phenotypic data, the later analysis identified candidate immune exposures from TCR beta sequences and from how often those sequences occurred across donors. To decide whether each TCR beta V gene segment behaved as functional or pseudogenic, an earlier analysis of approximately 600 of the donors relied on high-throughput TCR beta sequencing. Donor age, sex, ethnicity and CMV serostatus were compiled together with the repertoire data. A later genetic analysis took genome-wide SNP genotypes for about 55% of the roughly 700 donors and used that subset as a discovery cohort. Every discovery cohort repertoire had been produced on one sequencing platform. Both class I and class II loci were covered by HLA typing, at four-digit resolution. Typing coverage varied by locus: roughly 629-630 donors for A, B, C, DRB1 and DQB1; roughly 560 for DQA1; some 610 for DPA1; some 470 for DPB1. Because of strong linkage in the cohort, five DR-DQ haplotypes were treated as single units for association and clustering. Among 398 genotyped donors of the cohort, an average of roughly 230,000 unique TCR beta nucleotide sequences was sequenced per donor, of which approximately 19% were non-productive.

Library preparation was by the immunoSEQ multiplex PCR assay. The multiplex PCR relied on a mix of 60 forward primers for TCR Vbeta segments and 13 reverse primers for TCR Jbeta segments. Amplification of the CDR3 region of rearranged TCR beta genes was performed with a multiplex PCR assay on genomic DNA. Amplified TCR beta libraries were sequenced as 87-base-pair reads on the Illumina HiSeq System. From the authors' description of their analysis: Across the 500 to 750 repertoires, a later analysis counted tens of millions of unique TCR beta chains, roughly 11 million of which were shared by at least two donors. A nearest-neighbor algorithm error-corrected the raw reads and collapsed the reads into unique sequences, merging closely related sequences to remove PCR and sequencing errors. CDR3 sequences were aligned to IMGT reference sequences to assign V, D and J gene segments. Each retained sequence needed at least a six-nucleotide match to both a V gene segment and a J gene segment. A rearrangement counted as productive if the CDR3 had no stop codons and remained in frame with V and J, and every other rearrangement counted as non-productive. CDR3 was defined according to IMGT convention as the region running from the second conserved V-encoded cysteine to the conserved J-encoded phenylalanine. The earlier analysis of roughly 590 of the donors excluded any sequence lacking an unambiguous match to a single V gene segment. In an earlier analysis of more than 500 of the donors, a V segment was called functional when productive rearrangements were above 56.7%, and segregating when the standard deviation between donors exceeded 5%. A statistical classification framework was built for diagnosing cytomegalovirus status from the catalog of TCR beta chain sequences. V and J gene assignment, in a later analysis, came from comparing TCR nucleotide sequences with IMGT/GENE-DB human TR gene sequences. In a later analysis, CDR3 sequences and most-parsimonious VDJ recombination scenarios were assigned using the TCRdist pipeline. In a later analysis, each TCR beta chain was defined by its CDR3 amino acid sequence together with its V-gene family, and reads lacking a unique V-gene family were excluded. In a later analysis, 450 to 600 highly shared, low-generation-probability nucleotide sequences were removed to address suspected cross-contamination and a sequencing artifact. In a later analysis, a clonal expansion index for each public chain was calculated from normalized within-repertoire ranks of inferred template counts. Generation probabilities in a later analysis came from a VDJ recombination model fitted to out-of-frame rearrangements, and those results were checked against IGoR. Hypergeometric tests were used in a later analysis to score TCR-TCR, TCR-HLA and TCR-CMV co-occurrence, with a repertoire-size bias correction applied to the TCR pairs. A later analysis estimated false discovery rates by permuting HLA or CMV assignments 20 times. In a later analysis, co-occurring TCRs were grouped using DBSCAN, with TCRdist sequence similarity added in when clustering inside HLA-allele-positive subsets. Co-occurrence clustering excluded repertoires with fewer than 30,000 or more than 120,000 public chains, plus five with anomalous nucleotide sharing. The immuneACCESS repertoire file appears here via TCRdb, limited to in-frame rearrangements. These files lack a portion of the clones; in checked studies, under half of the deficit traces to unresolved V genes, and the cause of the others is not known. The V and J calls and clone size are taken from that table; D and trimming were inferred from the DNA. The sample table lists around 100,000 clones, roughly 74% of them with a count of one. The ten top clones hold more than 0.7% of the sample.

The cohort comprised some 680 healthy bone marrow donors. At the time of sampling, all cohort members were nominally healthy, though unrecorded immune exposures were likely present. The donor was CMV seronegative and was included in the group of over 300 seronegative cohort members. Each donor provided a peripheral blood sample, and peripheral blood mononuclear cells were used for TCR beta sequencing. Genomic DNA extraction from the blood cell samples was performed with the Qiagen DNeasy Blood Extraction Kit. The paper as a whole reports these results and caveats: The 87-base-pair reads could not distinguish some IMGT-functional V segments, including TRBV6-2 and TRBV6-3, so those segments were excluded. V-gene and J-gene trimming of TCR beta chains was associated with a missense DCLRE1C variant in a later genetic analysis, and the association was replicated in an independent cohort. When HLA alleles, especially DR and DQ, strongly co-occurred, attributing TCR associations to individual alleles was difficult. In a later analysis, HLA-associated TCR beta chains were found to be more clonally expanded and to have lower generation probabilities than equally common non-associated chains. Because some donors lacked HLA typing at each locus, the association tests relied only on the typed subset. The presence/absence analyses assumed that sequencing depth was roughly uniform across donors, and that assumption may not be true. Most CMV-associated TCR beta chains appeared to be HLA-restricted in a later analysis, and the HLA associations seemed to be driven largely by CMV exposure. A further reported finding was that TCR beta sequences accurately predicted the HLA-A and HLA-B alleles for most subjects in the first cohort. Linkage disequilibrium might explain the correlated functional status among segregating V segments, but an unknown experimental factor could not be excluded. Cytomegalovirus status was reported to be diagnosed by the classifier with high specificity and sensitivity in both the original and validation cohorts. Most TCR sequences were observed very rarely across donors, whereas some public TCRs were present in many individuals. Immune exposure information for the cohort was limited to CMV serostatus. In a later analysis, TCR association rates were found to vary across HLA loci, with the most associated TCRs seen for DRB1 alleles and the fewest for HLA-C alleles. The study listed 150 to 200 TCR beta chains as associated with cytomegalovirus. Three of the identified cytomegalovirus-associated TCR beta chains were confirmed in vitro to be specific for cytomegalovirus antigens. A later analysis associated 16,951 TCR beta sequences with specific HLA alleles at a false discovery rate of 0.05. Several of the top co-occurrence clusters appeared to be linked to parvovirus B19, influenza, CMV and Epstein-Barr virus, according to a later analysis. In an earlier analysis of roughly 500 of the donors, most TCR beta V segments appeared in productive rearrangements about 87% or about 30% of the time, broadly matching IMGT annotations. A group of highly shared sequence variants was considered likely to be a technical artifact of the sequencing pipeline. This cohort had only TCR beta chains sequenced, and the lack of alpha or paired-chain data limited which features could be detected. According to the authors, the approach could potentially be generalized to other disease states and immunological phenotypes. In a later genetic analysis, fewer N-insertions in productive TCRs were reported among donors in an Asian-associated ancestry cluster than the roughly 700-donor mean. Seventeen rarely observed V segments, including chromosome 9 orphons, were excluded from the earlier analysis of several hundred of the donors because counts were too low.

What was sequenced was PBMCs. Recombination joined TRBV5-4 with TRBJ2-1, and perhaps TRBD1 as D gene, on 5 matching bases. The clonotype was recovered from a woman in her twenties or thirties in good health and CMV-seronegative. The nucleotide sequence is TGTGCCAGCACCCCTTTTCAGGGAAATCACAATGAGCAGTTCTTC. This encodes CASTPFQGNHNEQFF.